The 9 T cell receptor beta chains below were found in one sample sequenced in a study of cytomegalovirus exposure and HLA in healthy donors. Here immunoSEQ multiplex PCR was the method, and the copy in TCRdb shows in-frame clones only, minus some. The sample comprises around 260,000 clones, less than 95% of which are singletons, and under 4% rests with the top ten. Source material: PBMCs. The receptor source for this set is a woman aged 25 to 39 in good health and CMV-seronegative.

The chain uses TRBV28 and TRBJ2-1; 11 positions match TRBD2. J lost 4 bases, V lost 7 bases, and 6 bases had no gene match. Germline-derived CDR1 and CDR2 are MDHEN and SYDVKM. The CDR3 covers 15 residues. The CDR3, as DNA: TGTGCCAGCAAAGCCGGGACTAGCGGTTACAATGAGCAGTTCTTC. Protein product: CASKAGTSGYNEQFF. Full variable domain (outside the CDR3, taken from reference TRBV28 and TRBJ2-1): DVKVTQSSRYLVKRTGEKVFLECVQDMDHENMFWYRQDPGLGLRLIYFSYDVKMKEKGDIPEGYSVSREKKERFSLILESASTNQTSMYLCASKAGTSGYNEQFFGPGTRLTVL.

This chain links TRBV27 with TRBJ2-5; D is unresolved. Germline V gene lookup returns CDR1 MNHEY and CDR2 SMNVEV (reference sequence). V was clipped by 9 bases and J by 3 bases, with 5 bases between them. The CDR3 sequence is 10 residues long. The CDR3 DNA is TGTGCCAGTGGAGAAGAGACCCAGTACTTC. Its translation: CASGEETQYF.

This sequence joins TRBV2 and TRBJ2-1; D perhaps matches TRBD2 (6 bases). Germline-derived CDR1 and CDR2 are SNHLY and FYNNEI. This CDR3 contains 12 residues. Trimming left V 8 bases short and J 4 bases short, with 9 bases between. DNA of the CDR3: TGTGCCAGCGGGGGGACTTACAATGAGCAGTTCTTC. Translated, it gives CASGGTYNEQFF.

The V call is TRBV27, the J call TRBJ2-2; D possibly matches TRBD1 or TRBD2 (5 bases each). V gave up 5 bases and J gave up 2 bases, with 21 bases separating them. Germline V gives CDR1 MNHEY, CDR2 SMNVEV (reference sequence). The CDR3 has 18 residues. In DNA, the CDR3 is TGTGCCAGCAGTACGCTTCTCAATCCGAGGGGTAACACCGGGGAGCTGTTTTTT. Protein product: CASSTLLNPRGNTGELFF.

DNA for the CDR3: TGCGCCAGCACAACCGGGACAGGCGTCATGAACACTGAAGCTTTCTTT. Its translation: CASTTGTGVMNTEAFF. The rearrangement uses TRBV5-1 and TRBJ1-1; 8 positions match TRBD1. Germline CDR1 reads SGHRS; CDR2 reads YFSETQ. V was clipped by 6 bases and J by 0 bases; unmatched bases: 10. The length of the CDR3 is 16 residues.

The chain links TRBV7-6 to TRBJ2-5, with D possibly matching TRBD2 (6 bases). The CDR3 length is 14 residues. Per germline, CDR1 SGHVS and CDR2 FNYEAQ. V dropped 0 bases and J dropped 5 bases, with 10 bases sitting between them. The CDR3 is CASSLAWGVETQYF. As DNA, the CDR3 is TGTGCCAGCAGCTTAGCCTGGGGGGTGGAGACCCAGTACTTC.

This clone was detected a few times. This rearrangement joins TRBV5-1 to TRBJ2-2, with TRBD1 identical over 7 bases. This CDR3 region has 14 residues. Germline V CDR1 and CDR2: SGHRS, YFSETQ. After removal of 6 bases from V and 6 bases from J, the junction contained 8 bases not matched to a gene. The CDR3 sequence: CASTPGQSAGELFF. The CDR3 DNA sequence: TGCGCCAGCACCCCGGGACAGAGCGCCGGGGAGCTGTTTTTT.

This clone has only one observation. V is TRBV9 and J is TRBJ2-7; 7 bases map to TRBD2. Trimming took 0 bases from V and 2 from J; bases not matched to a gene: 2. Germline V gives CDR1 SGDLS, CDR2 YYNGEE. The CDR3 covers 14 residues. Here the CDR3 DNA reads TGTGCCAGCAGCGTAGGCGGGAGTCCCTACGAGCAGTACTTC. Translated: CASSVGGSPYEQYF.

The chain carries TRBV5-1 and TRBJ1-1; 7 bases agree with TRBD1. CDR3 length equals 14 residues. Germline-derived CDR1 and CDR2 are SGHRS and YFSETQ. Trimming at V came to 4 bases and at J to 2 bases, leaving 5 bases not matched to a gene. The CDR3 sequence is CASSVTGSNTEAFF. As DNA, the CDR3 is TGCGCCAGCAGCGTGACAGGGTCAAACACTGAAGCTTTCTTT. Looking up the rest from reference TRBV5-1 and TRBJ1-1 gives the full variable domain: KAGVTQTPRYLIKTRGQQVTLSCSPISGHRSVSWYQQTPGQGLQFLFEYFSETQRNKGNFPGRFSGRQFSNSRSEMNVSTLELGDSALYLCASSVTGSNTEAFFGQGTRLTVV.